This T cell receptor beta chain was profiled in a study of beta chain features in type 1 diabetes. Expressed TCRB transcripts got sequenced, as all isolated RNA was reverse transcribed. Sequencing was performed with immunoSEQ multiplex PCR; in TCRdb, only in-frame clones are kept and a portion is missing. Here the sample spans more than 150,000 clones, approximately 9.9% being singletons. Germline assignment: CDR1 SGHTA and CDR2 FQGNSA. This CDR3 spans 19 amino acids. V dropped 4 bases and J dropped 3; count of bases not matched to a gene: 9. The V call is TRBV7-2, the J call TRBJ2-2; TRBD2 matches 15 bases. Specimen: central memory CD4+ T cells from blood. The TCR originated in a young woman in good health. The CDR3 here is CASSWGLAGGWRDTGELFF. The CDR3 DNA reads TGTGCCAGCAGCTGGGGACTAGCGGGGGGTTGGCGGGACACCGGGGAGCTGTTTTTT. The entire variable domain, with the rest obtained from reference TRBV7-2 and TRBJ2-2, is as follows: GAGVSQSPSNKVTEKGKDVELRCDPISGHTALYWYRQSLGQGLEFLIYFQGNSAPDKSGLPSDRFSAERTGGSVSTLTIQRTQQEDSAVYLCASSWGLAGGWRDTGELFFGEGSRLTVL.